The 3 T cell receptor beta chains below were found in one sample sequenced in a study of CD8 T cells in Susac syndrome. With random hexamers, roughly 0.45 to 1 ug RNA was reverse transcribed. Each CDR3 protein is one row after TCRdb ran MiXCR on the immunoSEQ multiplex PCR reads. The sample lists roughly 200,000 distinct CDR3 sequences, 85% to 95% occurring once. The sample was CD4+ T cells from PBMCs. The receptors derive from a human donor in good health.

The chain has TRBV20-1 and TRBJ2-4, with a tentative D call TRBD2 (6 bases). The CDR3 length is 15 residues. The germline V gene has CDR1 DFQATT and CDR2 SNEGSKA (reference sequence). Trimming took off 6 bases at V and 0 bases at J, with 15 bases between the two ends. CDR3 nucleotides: TGCAGTGCCTTACTCTGGGGGGTAGCCAAAAACATTCAGTACTTC. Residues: CSALLWGVAKNIQYF.

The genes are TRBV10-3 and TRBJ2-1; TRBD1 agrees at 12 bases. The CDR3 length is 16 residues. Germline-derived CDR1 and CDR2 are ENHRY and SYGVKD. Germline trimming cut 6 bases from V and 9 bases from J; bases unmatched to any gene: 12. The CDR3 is CAISTEPGQGAIEQFF. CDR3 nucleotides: TGTGCCATCAGCACCGAACCGGGACAGGGGGCGATTGAGCAGTTCTTC.

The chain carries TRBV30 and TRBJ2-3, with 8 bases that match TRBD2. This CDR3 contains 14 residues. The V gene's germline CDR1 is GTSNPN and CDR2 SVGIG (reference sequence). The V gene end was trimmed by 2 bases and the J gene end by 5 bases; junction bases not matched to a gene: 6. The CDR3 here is CAWSPGGLGDTQYF. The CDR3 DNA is TGTGCCTGGAGTCCGGGAGGGCTCGGAGATACGCAGTATTTT.